The entry below describes one TCR beta chain. Antigen: not known. At the DNA level, this CDR3 is encoded by other sequences in the same sample as well. The sample belongs to a study of cytomegalovirus exposure and HLA in healthy donors. Study-level results: Diagnosis of cytomegalovirus status made by the classifier reportedly showed high specificity and sensitivity. Some TCR beta chains (roughly 150 of them) were listed as cytomegalovirus-associated. Later, an analysis found that TCR clusters from the first cohort tended to co-occur in the roughly 120 validation repertoires.

The length of the CDR3 is 13 residues. CDR1 and CDR2 (germline): MNHEY, SMNVEV (reference sequence). V lost 6 bases and J 0 bases, leaving 8 bases between the germline ends. The protocol was immunoSEQ multiplex PCR, while the TCRdb copy is restricted to in-frame clones and leaves out a portion. The profile shows 250,000 to 350,000 clones, 70% to 90% of them singletons. The rearrangement links TRBV27 to TRBJ1-2; tentative D call: TRBD1 (6 bases). Sequences were obtained from PBMCs. This receptor was obtained from a man aged 30 to 45 in good health and CMV-seronegative. CDR3 loop: CASRRTANYGYTF. CDR3 bases: TGTGCCAGCAGACGGACAGCTAACTATGGCTACACCTTC.